This T cell receptor (beta chain) is drawn from a study of T-cell reconstitution after alpha-beta-depleted transplantation in children. This clonotype was counted only a few times. Its antigen is unidentified. Unique molecular identifiers tagged the TCRbeta library. TCRdb called the PCR reads again in MiXCR, with one record for every CDR3 protein. The data hold 600,000 to 700,000 distinct CDR3 sequences, with about an eighth observed a single time. General study findings and limits: Most T-cell counts and diversity one year after the transplant came from T cells that were newly produced. Several patients had high TCRbeta diversity at day 60; it came from surviving recipient T cells and thymic progenitors. Expanded clones from the graft, numbering several hundred, reportedly supplied alpha-beta T cells about two months after transplant.

Trimming left V 1 base short and J 0 bases short, with 10 bases between. Germline values: CDR1 SGHRS, CDR2 YFSETQ. CDR3 length: 16 residues. This clonotype was obtained from a girl aged 2 to 10 with congenital amegakaryocytic thrombocytopenia, due to receive a stem cell transplant. The rearrangement joins TRBV5-1 to TRBJ1-4, with no clear D. Specimen: PBMCs, collected before TCRalphabeta/CD19-depleted stem cell transplant. The CDR3 DNA is TGCGCCAGCAGCTTGAGTTCGGCGACAACTAATGAAAAACTGTTTTTT. This gives the protein CASSLSSATTNEKLFF.